The present entry profiles one TCR beta chain with its context. The sample comes from a study of blood T cell repertoires in COVID-19. As for the study in general: From the United States, Italy and Spain came samples of acute and convalescent COVID-19. T cells, B-cell-depleted T cells, or PBMCs supplied cDNA or gDNA.

Original handling: Estimated nucleated cell counts came from reference gene primer amplification. Repertoires were generated with immunoSEQ multiplex PCR, while TCRdb's copy carries only in-frame clones and drops some. V and J calls and clone size are those listed in that table; D and trimming were worked out from the DNA. Of around 190,000 clones listed, around nine tenths were seen once; the top ten hold roughly a sixth. This TCR came from a man aged 45-65 years with COVID-19, enrolled during active disease. The material sequenced was peripheral blood.

The CDR3 DNA sequence: TGTGCCAGCAGGGCCGAACTAGCGGGAGGGCCTAGGGAGCAGTTCTTC. Translation gives CASRAELAGGPREQFF. J is TRBJ2-1 and V is TRBV2; TRBD2 matches 13 bases. The junction had 12 bases not matched to a gene; V was cut back by 6 bases and J by 10 bases. Germline V CDR1 and CDR2: SNHLY, FYNNEI. The CDR3 loop spans 16 amino acids.